A single sample is the source of the 13 T cell receptor beta chains below, sequenced in a study of T cell repertoires in cytomegalovirus infection. One entry per CDR3 protein, called by TCRdb with MiXCR from the reads. Found here are under 150,000 distinct CDR3 sequences, 20% to 30% of them singletons; the top ten hold 34%. No antigen is known for these receptors. The sample comprised PBMCs, sequenced either directly or after in vitro stimulation (not recorded which). These receptor sequences come from a human donor in good health (CMV status not recorded). Some clones in this sample may be carry-over from other donors' samples.

At least ten counts were recorded for this clonotype. Here the CDR3 reads CASSPLLRAGGPGKNIQYF. DNA for the CDR3: TGTGCCAGCAGCCCCCTCTTAAGAGCGGGAGGGCCTGGCAAAAACATTCAGTACTTC. This chain joins TRBV7-2 and TRBJ2-4; 10 bases agree with TRBD2. The length of the CDR3 is 19 residues. J lost 3 bases, V lost 5 bases, and 16 bases had no gene match. Per germline, CDR1 SGHTA and CDR2 FQGNSA.

Ten or more counts support this clonotype. V and J are TRBV6-1 and TRBJ2-2, with a tentative D call TRBD1 (5 bases). Trimming cost V 1 base and J 0 bases, with 9 bases left between them. From germline, CDR1 is MNHNS and CDR2 SASEGT. The CDR3 runs to 16 residues. The CDR3 sequence: CASSEGGRTNTGELFF. The CDR3 region has the DNA TGTGCCAGCAGTGAAGGGGGCAGGACGAACACCGGGGAGCTGTTTTTT.

This clonotype was seen ten or more times. V is TRBV3-1 and J is TRBJ2-1; D is possibly TRBD2 (6 bases). The CDR3 extends over 12 amino acids. V dropped 2 bases and J dropped 10 bases, with 9 bases sitting between them. The germline V gene has CDR1 LGHDT and CDR2 YNNKEL (reference sequence). Here the CDR3 DNA reads TGTGCCAGCAGCCAACTAGGGAGGGAGCAGTTCTTC. It codes for CASSQLGREQFF.

The chain carries TRBV7-8 and TRBJ2-5; the D gene is possibly TRBD2 (6 bases). The ends were cut back, 1 base at V and 1 base at J, with 10 bases in the middle. CDR1 and CDR2 from the germline V gene are SGHVS and FQNEAQ. The CDR3 totals 15 residues. Here the CDR3 reads CASSLVPSAQETQYF. CDR3 nucleotide sequence: TGTGCCAGCAGCTTAGTGCCTAGCGCCCAAGAGACCCAGTACTTC.

The chain links TRBV7-4 to TRBJ1-2, with TRBD1 as a possible D gene (6 bases). Between the trimmed V and J ends, which lost 5 bases and 4 bases, there was a span of 17 bases. This CDR3 is built from 15 residues. Germline assignment: CDR1 SGHVT and CDR2 SQSDAQ. CDR3 protein: CASSPQGPPGYGYTF. The CDR3 region has the DNA TGTGCCAGCAGCCCTCAGGGGCCGCCGGGCTATGGCTACACCTTC.

A few counts support this clonotype. The V gene is TRBV27, the J gene TRBJ2-2; perhaps TRBD2 as D (6 bases). The ends were cut back, 3 bases at V and 7 bases at J, with 6 bases in the middle. CDR3 length equals 12 residues. CDR1 is MNHEY and CDR2 is SMNVEV in the germline V gene (reference sequence). Written as DNA, the CDR3 is TGTGCCAGCAGTTTGACTAGCGGGGAGCTGTTTTTT. Amino acids: CASSLTSGELFF.

This clonotype was observed a few times. The chain couples TRBV27 to TRBJ2-7; D unresolved. There are 15 residues in the CDR3. Germline-derived CDR1 and CDR2 are MNHEY and SMNVEV (reference sequence). The V and J ends lost 3 bases and 0 bases respectively, with 12 bases between them. The DNA for the CDR3 is TGTGCCAGCAGTTTTACCAGTCTTAGCTCCTACGAGCAGTACGTC. It translates to CASSFTSLSSYEQYV.

The rearrangement joins TRBV4-3 to TRBJ2-1, with D possibly matching TRBD2 (5 bases). With 1 base removed from V and 9 bases from J, the gap between germline ends came to 13 bases. CDR1 LGHNA and CDR2 YSLEER come from the germline V gene. The length of the CDR3 is 14 residues. CDR3 in DNA: TGCGCCAGCAGCCAAGGCCTAGCTCCCGGTGAGCAGTTCTTC. It codes for CASSQGLAPGEQFF.

The rearrangement uses TRBV11-3 and TRBJ2-1, with D possibly TRBD2 on 6 matching bases. The CDR3 has 16 amino acids. Germline V CDR1 and CDR2: SGHNT, YENEEA. V was trimmed by 4 bases and J by 2 bases, leaving 15 bases between them. CDR3 DNA: TGTGCCAGCAGCTCCCTGGGGAGGTTCCCCTACAATGAGCAGTTCTTC. This sequence encodes CASSSLGRFPYNEQFF.

The count of this clonotype is one. J is TRBJ1-1 and V is TRBV14, with D perhaps TRBD1 (5 bases). Germline values: CDR1 SGHDN, CDR2 FVKESK. V was clipped by 1 base and J by 3 bases, with 9 bases between them. The CDR3 is 14 residues long. The CDR3 DNA follows: TGTGCCAGCAGCCAAGTTGGGGGATACACTGAAGCTTTCTTT. It specifies CASSQVGGYTEAFF.

This clonotype turned up a few times. V usage is TRBV4-1 and J usage is TRBJ2-1; 10 positions match TRBD2. The CDR3 consists of 19 residues. V trimming: 0 bases; J trimming: 15 bases; junction bases outside the gene matches: 23. Germline V gives CDR1 MGHRA, CDR2 YSYEKL. The CDR3 loop reads CASSQDLVYGTSAYQDPFF. DNA for the CDR3: TGCGCCAGCAGCCAAGATTTAGTCTACGGGACTAGCGCCTATCAAGATCCGTTCTTC.

This clonotype was recorded a few times. The chain employs TRBV5-1 and TRBJ2-3, with 9 positions matching TRBD2. This CDR3 is built from 14 residues. V was pared by 5 bases and J by 0 bases, with 1 base of the junction left unmatched. CDR1 SGHRS and CDR2 YFSETQ come from the germline V gene. CDR3 loop: CASRREGSTDTQYF. The CDR3 DNA sequence: TGCGCCAGCAGGCGGGAGGGAAGCACAGATACGCAGTATTTT.

A few counts support this clonotype. The rearrangement uses TRBV7-9 and TRBJ2-7; 8 bases match TRBD1. The CDR3 length is 14 residues. V shed 1 base, J shed 6 bases, and the junction held 5 bases outside the gene matches. Germline values: CDR1 SEHNR, CDR2 FQNEAQ (reference sequence). CDR3 bases: TGTGCCAGCAGCTTAGATTTGGACAGGGCCGAGCAGTACGTC. Translated, it gives CASSLDLDRAEQYV.